These 13 T cell receptor beta chains came from one sample sequenced in a study of CD8 T cells in Susac syndrome. With random hexamers, reverse transcription was performed on roughly 0.45 to 1 ug of RNA. TCRdb used MiXCR to reprocess the immunoSEQ multiplex PCR reads, holding one entry per CDR3 protein. The sample holds some 260,000 distinct CDR3 sequences, roughly 85% seen once. The sequenced sample consisted of CD8+ T cells from PBMCs. The receptors here all came from a human donor with multiple sclerosis.

The chain has TRBV29-1 and TRBJ1-1; D gene ambiguous. The germline gives CDR1 SQVTM, CDR2 ANQGSEA. Deletions cut 1 base from V and 2 bases from J, with 11 bases between. The CDR3 length is 14 residues. CDR3 in DNA: TGCAGCGTTGAAGGGGGTAGGAAAAACACTGAAGCTTTCTTT. Amino acid sequence: CSVEGGRKNTEAFF. The full variable domain, in which reference TRBV29-1 and TRBJ1-1 provide the parts outside the CDR3, is SAVISQKPSRDICQRGTSLTIQCQVDSQVTMMFWYRQQPGQSLTLIATANQGSEATYESGFVIDKFPISRPNLTFSTLTVSNMSPEDSSIYLCSVEGGRKNTEAFFGQGTRLTVV.

V and J are TRBV9 and TRBJ1-5, with 8 bases lining up with TRBD1. V lost 3 bases and J lost 0; bases outside the gene matches: 2. The CDR3 sequence is 15 residues long. Germline loops: CDR1 SGDLS, CDR2 YYNGEE. CDR3 sequence reads: CASSGTGNSNQPQHF. CDR3 bases: TGTGCCAGCAGCGGGACAGGGAATAGCAATCAGCCCCAGCATTTT.

V usage is TRBV14 and J usage is TRBJ1-1; D is unresolved. Trimming took 1 base from V and 5 from J, leaving 11 bases between them. The CDR3 runs to 14 residues. The germline V gene encodes CDR1 SGHDN and CDR2 FVKESK. The CDR3 region is CASSQAGLGTEAFF. CDR3 nucleotides: TGTGCCAGCAGCCAAGCCGGCTTGGGAACTGAAGCTTTCTTT. The variable domain in full, with the rest retrieved from reference TRBV14 and TRBJ1-1, is EAGVTQFPSHSVIEKGQTVTLRCDPISGHDNLYWYRRVMGKEIKFLLHFVKESKQDESGMPNNRFLAERTGGTYSTLKVQPAELEDSGVYFCASSQAGLGTEAFFGQGTRLTVV.

The chain has TRBV7-3 and TRBJ2-7; 7 nucleotides agree with TRBD2. After removal of 2 bases from V and 3 bases from J, the junction contained 10 bases not matched to a gene. CDR3 size: 16 residues. Germline V lookup: CDR1 SGHTA, CDR2 FQGTGA. CDR3 loop: CASSLGGRGPDYEQYF. As DNA, the CDR3 is TGTGCCAGCAGCTTAGGAGGGAGGGGCCCTGACTACGAGCAGTACTTC. The complete variable domain, with remaining parts taken from reference TRBV7-3 and TRBJ2-7, reads GAGVSQTPSNKVTEKGKYVELRCDPISGHTALYWYRQSLGQGPEFLIYFQGTGAADDSGLPNDRFFAVRPEGSVSTLKIQRTERGDSAVYLCASSLGGRGPDYEQYFGPGTRLTVT.

The V call is TRBV27, the J call TRBJ2-5; D is undetermined. Germline CDR1 and CDR2: MNHEY and SMNVEV (reference sequence). Trimming took off 0 bases at V and 1 base at J, with 9 bases between the two ends. The CDR3 length is 15 residues. The CDR3 nucleotides are TGTGCCAGCAGTTTATCGGGATACTTCCAAGAGACCCAGTACTTC. Its translation is CASSLSGYFQETQYF.

V gene TRBV29-1 combines with J gene TRBJ2-7; perhaps TRBD1 as D (6 bases). Trimming cost V 5 bases and J 0 bases, with 14 bases left between them. This CDR3 contains 14 residues. The germline V gene has CDR1 SQVTM and CDR2 ANQGSEA. CDR3 sequence: CSVILTGLSYEQYF. As DNA, the CDR3 is TGCAGCGTTATCCTGACAGGCCTCTCCTACGAGCAGTACTTC.

This clonotype showed up just once. This chain uses TRBV5-1 with TRBJ1-1; D is perhaps TRBD1 (5 bases). V lost 0 bases to trimming and J lost 1 base, with 16 bases between them. Germline V gene sequence: CDR1 SGHRS, CDR2 YFSETQ. CDR3 length: 17 residues. This chain's CDR3 is CASSLGKGRYGNTEAFF. The CDR3 nucleotides read TGCGCCAGCAGCTTGGGAAAGGGACGCTACGGGAACACTGAAGCTTTCTTT.

The J gene is TRBJ1-1, the V gene TRBV27, with D uncertain. The CDR3 loop spans 16 amino acids. V was trimmed by 2 bases and J by 1 base, leaving 14 bases between them. CDR1 is MNHEY and CDR2 is SMNVEV in the germline V gene (reference sequence). CDR3 amino acids: CASSLLWARGNTEAFF. DNA for the CDR3: TGTGCCAGCAGTTTACTGTGGGCCCGGGGGAACACTGAAGCTTTCTTT.

The chain uses TRBV6-5 and TRBJ1-1; D possibly corresponds to TRBD1 (6 bases). Germline CDR1 is MNHEY and CDR2 is SVGAGI. This CDR3 region has 14 residues. Trimming left V 5 bases short and J 2 bases short, with 12 bases between. Here the CDR3 DNA reads TGTGCCAGCAGTCCGAACAGGGTCAACACTGAAGCTTTCTTT. It yields the protein CASSPNRVNTEAFF.

The chain employs TRBV10-3 and TRBJ2-1; 10 positions agree with TRBD2. The ends lost 0 bases at V and 1 base at J; junction bases unmatched: 6. The CDR3 runs 18 residues. The germline CDR1 and CDR2 sequences are ENHRY and SYGVKD. The CDR3 bases are TGTGCCATCAGTGAGTCGACTCTAGCGGGAGTTTCCTACAATGAGCAGTTCTTC. Its translation is CAISESTLAGVSYNEQFF.

The chain uses TRBV11-1 and TRBJ2-5; D is possibly TRBD2 (6 bases). Germline CDR1 is SGHAT and CDR2 is FQDESV (reference sequence). The CDR3 is 17 residues long. V shed 3 bases and J shed 2 bases, with 19 bases lying between them. The CDR3 nucleotides are TGTGCCAGCAGCTTGGGGACTGTGCATCCTCCTCAAGAGACCCAGTACTTC. It translates to CASSLGTVHPPQETQYF.

This clonotype has only a few counts. The chain uses TRBV7-2 and TRBJ2-1; TRBD2 matches 11 bases. The CDR3 consists of 17 residues. The ends lost 4 bases at V and 7 bases at J; junction bases unmatched: 12. Germline-derived CDR1 and CDR2 are SGHTA and FQGNSA. CDR3 sequence: CASSSRLAGSRRNEQFF. CDR3 bases: TGTGCCAGCAGCTCCCGACTAGCGGGGTCACGGCGGAATGAGCAGTTCTTC.

This clonotype showed up just once. The chain joins TRBV5-8 to TRBJ2-7; D is ambiguous. This CDR3 has 13 amino acids. V lost 3 bases and J 2 bases, leaving 9 bases between the germline ends. Germline CDR1 is SGHTS and CDR2 is YDEGEE. CDR3 region: CASSSRRTYEQYF. In DNA form, the CDR3 reads TGTGCCAGCAGCTCCAGGAGAACCTACGAGCAGTACTTC.